The source of this T cell receptor beta chain is a study of shared clonotypes between healthy human individuals. Sequenced by immunoSEQ multiplex PCR; TCRdb stores in-frame clones only, minus some. The repertoire holds fewer than 3 million clones, less than 95% seen once, with about 0.36% in the top ten. The CDR3 sequence is 14 residues long. Germline V gene sequence: CDR1 MNHEY, CDR2 SVGAGI. Trimming shortened V by 7 bases and J by 0 bases, and 10 bases separated the two germline ends. Material: naive CD4+ T cells from PBMCs. Subset reported: CD45RA+ positively selected. This receptor was identified in a man younger than 35 in good health. Some clones in this sample may be carry-over from other donors' samples. This rearrangement joins TRBV6-5 to TRBJ2-4; no firm D call. The CDR3 is CASKPELAKNIQYF. DNA of the CDR3: TGTGCCAGCAAGCCAGAATTAGCCAAAAACATTCAGTACTTC.